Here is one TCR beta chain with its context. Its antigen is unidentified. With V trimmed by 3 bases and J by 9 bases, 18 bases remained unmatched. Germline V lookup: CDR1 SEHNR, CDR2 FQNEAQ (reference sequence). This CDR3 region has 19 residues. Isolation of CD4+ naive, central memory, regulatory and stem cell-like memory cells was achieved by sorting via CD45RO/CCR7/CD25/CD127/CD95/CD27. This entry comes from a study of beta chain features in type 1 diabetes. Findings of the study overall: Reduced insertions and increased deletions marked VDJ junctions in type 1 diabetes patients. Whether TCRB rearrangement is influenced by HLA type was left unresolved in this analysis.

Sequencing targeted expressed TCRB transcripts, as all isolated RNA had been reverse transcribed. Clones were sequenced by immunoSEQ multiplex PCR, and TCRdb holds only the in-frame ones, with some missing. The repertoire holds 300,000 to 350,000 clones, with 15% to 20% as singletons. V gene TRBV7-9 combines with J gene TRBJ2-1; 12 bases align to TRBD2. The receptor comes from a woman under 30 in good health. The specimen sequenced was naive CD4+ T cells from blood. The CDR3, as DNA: TGTGCCAGCAGCTTCACCCCCACTTTACTAGCGGGAGGTCCGGGTGAGCAGTTCTTC. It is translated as CASSFTPTLLAGGPGEQFF.